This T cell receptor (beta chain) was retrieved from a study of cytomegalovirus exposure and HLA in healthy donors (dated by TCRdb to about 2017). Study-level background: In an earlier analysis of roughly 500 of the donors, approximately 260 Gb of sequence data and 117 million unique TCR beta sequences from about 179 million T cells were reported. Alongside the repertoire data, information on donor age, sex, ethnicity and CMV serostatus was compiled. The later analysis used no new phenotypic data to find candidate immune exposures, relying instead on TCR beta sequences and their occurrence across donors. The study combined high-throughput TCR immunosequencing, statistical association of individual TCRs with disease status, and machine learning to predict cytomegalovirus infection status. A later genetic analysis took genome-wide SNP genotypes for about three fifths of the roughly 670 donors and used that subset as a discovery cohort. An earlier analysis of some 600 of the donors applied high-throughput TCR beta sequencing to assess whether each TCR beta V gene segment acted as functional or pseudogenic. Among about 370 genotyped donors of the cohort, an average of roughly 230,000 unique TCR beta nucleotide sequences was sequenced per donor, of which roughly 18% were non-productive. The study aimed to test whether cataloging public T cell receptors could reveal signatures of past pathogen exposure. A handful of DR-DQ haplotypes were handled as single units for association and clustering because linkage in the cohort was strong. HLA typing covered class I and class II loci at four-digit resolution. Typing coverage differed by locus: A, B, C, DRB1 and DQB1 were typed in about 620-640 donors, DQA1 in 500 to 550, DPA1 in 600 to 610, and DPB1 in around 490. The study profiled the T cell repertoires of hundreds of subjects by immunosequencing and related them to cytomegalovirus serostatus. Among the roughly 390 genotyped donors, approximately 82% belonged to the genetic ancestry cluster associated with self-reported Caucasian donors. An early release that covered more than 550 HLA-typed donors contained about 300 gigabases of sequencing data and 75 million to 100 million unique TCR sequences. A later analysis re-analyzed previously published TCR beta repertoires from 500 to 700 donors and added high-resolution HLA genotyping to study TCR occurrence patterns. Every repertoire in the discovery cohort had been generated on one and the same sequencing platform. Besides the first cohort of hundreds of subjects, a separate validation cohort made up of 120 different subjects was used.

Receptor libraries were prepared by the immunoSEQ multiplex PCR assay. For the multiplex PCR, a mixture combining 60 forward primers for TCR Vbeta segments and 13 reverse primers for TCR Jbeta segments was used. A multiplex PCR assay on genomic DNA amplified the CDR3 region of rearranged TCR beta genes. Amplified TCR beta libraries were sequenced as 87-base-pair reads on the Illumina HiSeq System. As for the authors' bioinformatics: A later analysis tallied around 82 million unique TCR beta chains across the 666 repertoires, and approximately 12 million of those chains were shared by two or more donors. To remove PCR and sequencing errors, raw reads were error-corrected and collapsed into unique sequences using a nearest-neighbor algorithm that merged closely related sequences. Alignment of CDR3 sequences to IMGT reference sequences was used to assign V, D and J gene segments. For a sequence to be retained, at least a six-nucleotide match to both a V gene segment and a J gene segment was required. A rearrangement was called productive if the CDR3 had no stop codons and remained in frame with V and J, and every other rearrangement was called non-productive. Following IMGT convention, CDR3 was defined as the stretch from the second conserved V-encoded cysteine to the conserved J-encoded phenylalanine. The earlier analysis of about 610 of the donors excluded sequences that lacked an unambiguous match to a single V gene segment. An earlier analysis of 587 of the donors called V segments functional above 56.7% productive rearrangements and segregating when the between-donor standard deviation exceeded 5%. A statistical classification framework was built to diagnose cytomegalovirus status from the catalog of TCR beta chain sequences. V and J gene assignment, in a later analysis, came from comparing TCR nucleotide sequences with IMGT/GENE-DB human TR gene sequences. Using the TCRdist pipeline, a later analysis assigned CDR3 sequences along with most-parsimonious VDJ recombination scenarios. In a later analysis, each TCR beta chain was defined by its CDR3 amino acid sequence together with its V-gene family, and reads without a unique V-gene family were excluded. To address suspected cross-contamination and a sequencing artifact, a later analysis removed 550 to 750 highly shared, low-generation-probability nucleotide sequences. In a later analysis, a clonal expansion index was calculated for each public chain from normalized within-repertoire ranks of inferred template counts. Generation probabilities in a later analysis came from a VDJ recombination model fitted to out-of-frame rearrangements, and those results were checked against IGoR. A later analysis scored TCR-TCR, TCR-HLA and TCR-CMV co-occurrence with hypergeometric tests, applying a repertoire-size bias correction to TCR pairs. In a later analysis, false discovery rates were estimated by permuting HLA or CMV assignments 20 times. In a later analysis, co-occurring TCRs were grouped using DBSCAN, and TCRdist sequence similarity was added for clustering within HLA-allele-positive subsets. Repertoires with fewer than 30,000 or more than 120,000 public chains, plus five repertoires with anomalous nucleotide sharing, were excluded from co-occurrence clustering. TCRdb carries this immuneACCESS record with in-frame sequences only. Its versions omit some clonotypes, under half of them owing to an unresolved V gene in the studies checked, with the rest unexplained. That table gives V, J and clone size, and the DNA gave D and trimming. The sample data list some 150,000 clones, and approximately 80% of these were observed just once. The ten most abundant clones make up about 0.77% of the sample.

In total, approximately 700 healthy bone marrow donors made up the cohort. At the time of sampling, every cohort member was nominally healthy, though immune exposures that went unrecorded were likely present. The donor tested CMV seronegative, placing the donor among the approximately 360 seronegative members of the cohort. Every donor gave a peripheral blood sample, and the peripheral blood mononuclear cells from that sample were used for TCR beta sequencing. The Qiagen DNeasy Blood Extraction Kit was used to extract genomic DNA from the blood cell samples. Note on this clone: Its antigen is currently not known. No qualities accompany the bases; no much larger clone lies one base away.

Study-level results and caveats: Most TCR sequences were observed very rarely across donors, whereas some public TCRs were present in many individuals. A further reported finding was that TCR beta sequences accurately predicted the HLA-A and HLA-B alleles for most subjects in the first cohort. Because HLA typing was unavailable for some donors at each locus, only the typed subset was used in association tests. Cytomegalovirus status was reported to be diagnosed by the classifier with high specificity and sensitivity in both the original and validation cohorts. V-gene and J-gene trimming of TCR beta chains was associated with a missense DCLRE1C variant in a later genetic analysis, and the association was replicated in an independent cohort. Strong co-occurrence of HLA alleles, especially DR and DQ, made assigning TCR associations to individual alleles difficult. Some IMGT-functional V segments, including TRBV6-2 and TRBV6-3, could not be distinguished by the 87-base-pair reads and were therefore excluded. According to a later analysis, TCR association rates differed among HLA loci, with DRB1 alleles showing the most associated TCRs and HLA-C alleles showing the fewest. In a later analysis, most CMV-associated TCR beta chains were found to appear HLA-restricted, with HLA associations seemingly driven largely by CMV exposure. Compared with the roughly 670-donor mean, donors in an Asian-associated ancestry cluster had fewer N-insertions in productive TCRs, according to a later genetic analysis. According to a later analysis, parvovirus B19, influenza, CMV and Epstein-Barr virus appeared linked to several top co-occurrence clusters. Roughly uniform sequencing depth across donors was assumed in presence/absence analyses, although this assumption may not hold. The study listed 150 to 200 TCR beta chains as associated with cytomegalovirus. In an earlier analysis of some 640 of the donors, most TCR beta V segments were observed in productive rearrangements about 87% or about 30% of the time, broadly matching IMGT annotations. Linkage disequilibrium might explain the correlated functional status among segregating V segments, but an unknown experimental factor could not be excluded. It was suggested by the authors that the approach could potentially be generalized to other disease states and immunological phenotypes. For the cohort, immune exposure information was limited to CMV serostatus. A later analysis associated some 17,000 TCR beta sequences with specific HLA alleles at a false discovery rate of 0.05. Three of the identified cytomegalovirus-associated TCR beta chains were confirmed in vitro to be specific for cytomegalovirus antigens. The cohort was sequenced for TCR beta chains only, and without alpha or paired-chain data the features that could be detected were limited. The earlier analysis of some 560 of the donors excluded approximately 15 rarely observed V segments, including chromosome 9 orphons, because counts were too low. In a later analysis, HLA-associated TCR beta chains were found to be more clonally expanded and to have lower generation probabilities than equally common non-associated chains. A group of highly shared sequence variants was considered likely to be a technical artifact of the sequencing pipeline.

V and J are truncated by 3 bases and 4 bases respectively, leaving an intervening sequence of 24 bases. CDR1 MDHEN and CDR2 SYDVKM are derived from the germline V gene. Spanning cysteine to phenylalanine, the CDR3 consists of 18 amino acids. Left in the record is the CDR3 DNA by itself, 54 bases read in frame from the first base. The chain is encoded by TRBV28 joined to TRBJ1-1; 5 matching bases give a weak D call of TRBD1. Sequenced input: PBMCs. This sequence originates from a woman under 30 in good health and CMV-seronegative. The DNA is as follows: TGTGCCAGCAGTTTTTCATCTGGACAACAAACAGTGGGCACTGAAGCTTTCTTT. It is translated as CASSFSSGQQTVGTEAFF.